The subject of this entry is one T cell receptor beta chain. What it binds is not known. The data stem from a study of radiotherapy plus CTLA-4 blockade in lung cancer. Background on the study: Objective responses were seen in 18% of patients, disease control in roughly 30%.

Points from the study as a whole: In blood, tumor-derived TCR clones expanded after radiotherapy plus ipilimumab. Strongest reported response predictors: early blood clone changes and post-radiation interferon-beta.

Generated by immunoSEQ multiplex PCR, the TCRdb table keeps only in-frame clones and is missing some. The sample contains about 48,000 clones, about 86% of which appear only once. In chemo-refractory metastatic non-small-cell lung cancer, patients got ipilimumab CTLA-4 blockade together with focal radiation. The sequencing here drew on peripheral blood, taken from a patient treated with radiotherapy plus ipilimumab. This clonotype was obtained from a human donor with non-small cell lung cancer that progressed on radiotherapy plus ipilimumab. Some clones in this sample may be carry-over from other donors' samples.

CDR3 region: CASSQGVAERYEQYF. CDR3 DNA sequence: TGTGCCAGCAGCCAAGGGGTTGCGGAACGCTACGAGCAGTACTTC. The chain combines TRBV11-3 with TRBJ2-7; tentatively, D is TRBD1 (5 bases). The V gene's germline CDR1 is SGHNT and CDR2 YENEEA. This CDR3 comprises 15 residues. Trimming removed 5 bases at V and 3 bases at J, with 17 bases between. The full variable domain, with the rest looked up from reference TRBV11-3 and TRBJ2-7, is EAGVVQSPRYKIIEKKQPVAFWCNPISGHNTLYWYLQNLGQGPELLIRYENEEAVDDSQLPKDRFSAERLKGVDSTLKIQPAELGDSAVYLCASSQGVAERYEQYFGPGTRLTVT.